The rows below give T cell receptor beta chains drawn from one sample of a study of shared clonotypes between healthy human individuals. The data were produced by immunoSEQ multiplex PCR, yet TCRdb's version contains in-frame clones alone and is incomplete. This sample carries tens of thousands of clones, 60% to 65% of them seen once, and the ten largest clones take about 51%. The sequenced material came from memory CD8+ T cells sorted from blood. Every receptor here comes from a man between 25 and 39 years old in good health. Both conserved end residues are trimmed from each CDR3. Where a row states a size, it is once, few, many or the class of an expanded clone; other rows omit it.

TRBJ2-1,few,TRBV25-1,ASSIGDEQF
TRBJ2-7,-,TRBV7-9,ASSSWGSGSSYEQY
TRBJ2-7,few,TRBV5-6,ASSLLSYEQY
TRBJ2-7,-,TRBV25-1,ASSDASGRWSYEQY
TRBJ1-3,-,TRBV27,ASPTQGHHRDRGYSGNTIY
TRBJ1-3,-,TRBV6-1,ASSASESGNTIY
TRBJ2-7,medium-sized,TRBV5-5,ASSLGLGQY
TRBJ2-5,-,TRBV2,ARLSPRQNVFETQY
TRBJ2-7,-,TRBV7-8,ASSLEPDLAHYEQY
TRBJ2-7,-,TRBV5-6,ASSLGQGGSYEQY
TRBJ2-7,few,TRBV9,ASSARTGHYEQY
TRBJ2-1,many,TRBV10-2,ASSHLTSGLYNEQF
TRBJ2-1,-,TRBV6-4,ASRKGLDSDEQF
TRBJ2-7,once,TRBV28,ASSYSGTSSYEQY
TRBJ2-1,-,TRBV4-1,ASSQPKAGGPYEQF
TRBJ2-7,few,TRBV10-3,AIRGIGRSYEQY
TRBJ2-2,-,TRBV6-5,ASSYSTSSGELF
TRBJ2-5,few,TRBV15,ATSREGASETQY
TRBJ2-3,few,TRBV6-1,ASSDGVSVTDTQY
TRBJ2-2,-,TRBV30,AWRSLAGDTGELF
TRBJ2-2,-,TRBV6-5,ASRPGTDTGELF
TRBJ2-2,-,TRBV5-1,ASGDLTRKGANTGELF
TRBJ2-1,-,TRBV28,ASAGGGGLSNEQF
TRBJ2-5,-,TRBV13,ASSTSGISKETQY
TRBJ2-7,once,TRBV14,ASSQYYGSKGLTYEQY
TRBJ2-1,few,TRBV4-3,ASSQALGGSDEQF
TRBJ2-3,-,TRBV25-1,ASSEGTPEGDTQY
TRBJ1-1,-,TRBV9,ASSVAGTGFTEAF